The present T cell receptor (beta chain) was sequenced within a study of shared clonotypes between healthy human individuals. Overall study context: The people who gave samples were a couple of women and a few men aged 18 to 49. Study results and limitations: Among non-shared clonotypes, generation probabilities were lower than among those shared by all four donors.

Clones were read by immunoSEQ multiplex PCR, and TCRdb kept only the in-frame ones, dropping some. The repertoire holds hundreds of thousands of clones, with roughly 96% as singletons. Cells designated naive CD8 were CD45RO-negative and were positively selected for CCR7, with terminally differentiated effector memory CD45RA+ cells excluded. Those who donated were healthy HIV-negative adults, with no recent acute infections or vaccinations reported. Nashville, Tennessee was home to all donors, each a Caucasian adult. Between the trimmed V and J ends, which lost 0 bases and 2 bases, there was a span of 5 bases. Germline assignment: CDR1 SGHVS and CDR2 FQNEAQ. This CDR3 region has 15 residues. As concerns this clone: The antigen is unknown.

This sequence originates from a woman in her 30s in good health. The rearrangement links TRBV7-8 to TRBJ2-6; unclear D gene. Sequencing was carried out using naive CD8+ T cells sorted from blood. CDR3 bases: TGTGCCAGCAGCTTAGCGCTCCCTGGGGCCAACGTCCTGACTTTC. Its protein is CASSLALPGANVLTF.